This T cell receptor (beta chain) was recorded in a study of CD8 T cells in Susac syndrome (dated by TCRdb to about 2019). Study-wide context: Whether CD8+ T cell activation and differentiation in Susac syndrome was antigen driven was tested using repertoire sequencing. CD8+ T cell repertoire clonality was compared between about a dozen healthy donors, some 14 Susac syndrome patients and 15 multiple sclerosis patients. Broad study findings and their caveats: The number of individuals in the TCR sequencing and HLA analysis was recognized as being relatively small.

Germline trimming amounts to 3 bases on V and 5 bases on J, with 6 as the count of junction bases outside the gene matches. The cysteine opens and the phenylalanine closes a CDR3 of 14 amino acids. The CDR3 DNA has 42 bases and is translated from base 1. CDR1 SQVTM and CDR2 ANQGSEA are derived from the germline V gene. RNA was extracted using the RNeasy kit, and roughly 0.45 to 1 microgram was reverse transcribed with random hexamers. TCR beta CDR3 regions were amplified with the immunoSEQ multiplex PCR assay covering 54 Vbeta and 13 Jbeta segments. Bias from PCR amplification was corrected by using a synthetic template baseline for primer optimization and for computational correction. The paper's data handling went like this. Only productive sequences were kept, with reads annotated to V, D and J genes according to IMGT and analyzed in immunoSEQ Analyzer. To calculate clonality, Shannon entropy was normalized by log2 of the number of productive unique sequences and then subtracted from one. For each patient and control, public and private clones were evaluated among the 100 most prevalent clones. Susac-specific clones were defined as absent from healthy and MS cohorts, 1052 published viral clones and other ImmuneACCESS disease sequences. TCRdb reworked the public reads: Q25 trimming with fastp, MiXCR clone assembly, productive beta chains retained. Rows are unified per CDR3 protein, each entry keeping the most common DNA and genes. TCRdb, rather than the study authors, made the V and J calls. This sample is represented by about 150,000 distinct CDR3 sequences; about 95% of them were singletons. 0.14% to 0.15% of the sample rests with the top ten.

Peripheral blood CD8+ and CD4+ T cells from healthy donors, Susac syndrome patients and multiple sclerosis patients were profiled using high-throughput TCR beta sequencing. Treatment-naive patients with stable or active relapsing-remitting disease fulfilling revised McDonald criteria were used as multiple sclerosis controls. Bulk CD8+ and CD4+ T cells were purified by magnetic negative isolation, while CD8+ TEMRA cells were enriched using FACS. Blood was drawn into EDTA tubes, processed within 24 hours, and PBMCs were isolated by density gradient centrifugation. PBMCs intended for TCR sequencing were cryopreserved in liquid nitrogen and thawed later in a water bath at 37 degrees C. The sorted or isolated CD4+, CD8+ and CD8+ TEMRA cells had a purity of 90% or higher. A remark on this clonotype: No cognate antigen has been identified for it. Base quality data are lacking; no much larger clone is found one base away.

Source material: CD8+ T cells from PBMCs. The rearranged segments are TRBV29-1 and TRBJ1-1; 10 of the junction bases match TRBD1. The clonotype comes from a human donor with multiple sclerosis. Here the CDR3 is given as CSVETGGLRTEAFF. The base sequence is TGCAGCGTTGAGACAGGGGGCTTGAGAACTGAAGCTTTCTTT.